What follows are 18 T cell receptor beta chains derived from one specimen sequenced in a study of metastatic and nonmetastatic thyroid tumors. MiXCR was used by TCRdb to re-call the PCR reads. The repertoire includes under 20,000 clones, 29% of them detected once, and roughly an eighth sits in the top ten. All patients were untreated before thyroid surgery. Sequencing was performed on tumor tissue. These receptors originate from a female donor with papillary thyroid cancer or a benign thyroid nodule (not recorded which). Some clones in this sample may be carry-over from other donors' samples.

This clone is large by share. The sample holds other DNA sequences that translate to the same CDR3. The genes are TRBV27 and TRBJ2-1, with D possibly matching TRBD1 (5 bases). Germline V gene sequence: CDR1 MNHEY, CDR2 SMNVEV (reference sequence). V lost 1 base, J lost 7 bases, and 11 bases lay in between. CDR3 length: 14 residues. The CDR3 DNA is TGTGCCAGCAGTTTATTAGACAGCGCGAATGAGCAGTTCTTC. Residues: CASSLLDSANEQFF.

The chain combines TRBV6-2 or TRBV6-3 with TRBJ2-2, with 9 bases identical to TRBD2. Unmatched junction bases numbered 9, after V lost 10 bases and J lost 0 bases. The CDR3 extends over 16 amino acids. Germline V gene data show CDR1 as MNHEY and CDR2 as SVGEGT. The CDR3 DNA is TGTGCCAACAGACCGGGACTAGCTTCGAACACCGGGGAGCTGTTTTTT. Its protein is CANRPGLASNTGELFF.

This sequence joins TRBV4-2 and TRBJ2-7, with D possibly being TRBD2 (7 bases). V was shortened by 3 bases and J by 2 bases, with 11 bases between the two germline ends. The CDR3 spans 14 residues. Germline CDR1 is LGHNA and CDR2 is YNFKEQ. CDR3: CASSQGGQTYEQYF. The CDR3 region has the DNA TGTGCCAGCAGCCAGGGGGGGCAGACCTACGAGCAGTACTTC.

V gene TRBV9 combines with J gene TRBJ2-7; TRBD1 agrees at 9 bases. The CDR3 is 15 amino acids. Looked up from germline, CDR1 is SGDLS and CDR2 is YYNGEE. V was pared by 2 bases and J by 2 bases, with 5 bases of the junction left unmatched. The CDR3 coding sequence is TGTGCCAGCAGCGTGGGGGGACAGGGTACCTACGAGCAGTACTTC. Amino acid sequence: CASSVGGQGTYEQYF.

Ten or more counts support this clone. V is TRBV9 and J is TRBJ1-2, with 7 bases that match TRBD1. Trimming removed 3 bases from V and 8 bases from J; junction bases left unmatched: 7. The CDR3 contains 13 residues. CDR1 SGDLS and CDR2 YYNGEE come from the germline V gene. The CDR3 DNA is TGTGCCAGCAGCGACGACAGGGTGGTAGGCTACACCTTC. Amino acid sequence: CASSDDRVVGYTF. Combining the CDR3 with reference TRBV9 and TRBJ1-2 gives the whole variable domain DSGVTQTPKHLITATGQRVTLRCSPRSGDLSVYWYQQSLDQGLQFLIQYYNGEERAKGNILERFSAQQFPDLHSELNLSSLELGDSALYFCASSDDRVVGYTFGSGTRLTVV.

A note on this clone: One end of the junction varies from germline; a read error may be responsible. The rearrangement uses TRBV11-3 and TRBJ2-7, with D possibly matching TRBD2 (6 bases). Germline V gives CDR1 SGHNT, CDR2 YENEEA. The CDR3 extends over 14 amino acids. CDR3 in DNA: TGTGGCAGCAGCCATGGGGGGACGGGCTACGAGCAGTACTTC. Translating gives CGSSHGGTGYEQYF.

This chain uses TRBV19 with TRBJ1-2; D perhaps matches TRBD1 (5 bases). This CDR3 comprises 13 residues. The V gene's germline CDR1 is LNHDA and CDR2 SQIVND (reference sequence). V was shortened by 6 bases and J by 6 bases, with 14 bases between the two germline ends. The CDR3 coding sequence is TGTGCCAGTAGAACGGGAGGGGCGCATGGCTACACCTTC. Translation: CASRTGGAHGYTF.

The chain uses TRBV14 and TRBJ2-3; possibly TRBD1 or TRBD2 for D (7 bases each). CDR1 is SGHDN and CDR2 is FVKESK in the germline V gene. The V gene lost 2 bases and the J gene lost 4 bases, with 19 bases spanning the gap. The CDR3 is 17 residues long. The CDR3 DNA follows: TGTGCCAGCAGCCAACCGATCGACAGGGAGGGTGCAGATACGCAGTATTTT. It specifies CASSQPIDREGADTQYF.

This clone was counted between two and nine times. Other nucleotide sequences in the sample specify the same CDR3. The chain links TRBV6-1 to TRBJ1-1, with TRBD1 identical over 10 bases. Germline V gene sequence: CDR1 MNHNS, CDR2 SASEGT. V trimming: 6 bases; J trimming: 7 bases; junction bases outside the gene matches: 2. CDR3 length: 12 amino acids. CDR3 DNA sequence: TGTGCCAGCAGCGGACAGGGGGTTGAAGCTTTCTTT. Its protein is CASSGQGVEAFF.

A note on this clone: At one boundary the junction diverges from the germline segment, which might be a read error. The chain employs TRBV5-5 and TRBJ2-5; TRBD2 agrees at 8 bases. The length of the CDR3 is 14 residues. Germline V lookup: CDR1 SGHKS, CDR2 YYEKEE (reference sequence). CDR3 coding DNA: TGTGCCGGCACCCGGGGAGCGGGAGAAGAGGCCCAGTACTTC. Encoded protein: CAGTRGAGEEAQYF.

This clone was detected a few times. This chain connects TRBV5-1 to TRBJ1-2; perhaps TRBD1 as D (5 bases). The length of the CDR3 is 14 residues. The ends were cut back, 6 bases at V and 6 bases at J, with 18 bases in the middle. Per germline, CDR1 SGHRS and CDR2 YFSETQ. The DNA for the CDR3 is TGCGCCAGCACCCCTCAGGAGGGGAGCCATGGCTACACCTTC. Residues: CASTPQEGSHGYTF.

J is TRBJ2-1 and V is TRBV6-1; unclear D gene. Trimming removed 7 bases at V and 0 bases at J, with 13 bases between. In germline, CDR1 is MNHNS, CDR2 SASEGT. This CDR3 spans 15 amino acids. Written as DNA, the CDR3 is TGTGCCAGCATGCCTGGAGCAGACTCCTACAATGAGCAGTTCTTC. Translating it yields CASMPGADSYNEQFF.

The chain combines TRBV6-2 or TRBV6-3 with TRBJ2-1, with D hard to call. This CDR3 region has 13 residues. Germline V gene data show CDR1 as MNHEY and CDR2 as SVGEGT. V lost 2 bases and J lost 9, with 11 bases in between. CDR3 loop: CASSYQRDLEQFF. CDR3 in DNA: TGTGCCAGCAGTTACCAGCGAGACCTTGAGCAGTTCTTC.

J is TRBJ2-2 and V is TRBV10-3; D is undetermined. Between the trimmed V and J ends, which lost 2 bases and 2 bases, there was a span of 6 bases. Germline V gene lookup returns CDR1 ENHRY and CDR2 SYGVKD. The CDR3 covers 14 residues. The CDR3: CAISEIQNTGELFF. Here the CDR3 DNA reads TGTGCCATCAGTGAGATCCAAAACACCGGGGAGCTGTTTTTT.

This clone was seen more than once but under ten times. The genes are TRBV6-1 and TRBJ2-7; 7 bases line up with TRBD1. Germline assignment: CDR1 MNHNS and CDR2 SASEGT. Losses at the gene ends were 1 base for V and 0 bases for J; bases not matched to a gene: 3. CDR3 size: 15 residues. The CDR3 here is CASSEEGAASYEQYF. The CDR3 bases are TGTGCCAGCAGTGAAGAGGGGGCCGCCTCCTACGAGCAGTACTTC.

This clone was detected many times. Given a much more abundant clone one base away, this may be a read error. V gene TRBV12-3 or TRBV12-4 combines with J gene TRBJ2-1; the D gene is possibly TRBD1 (5 bases). The CDR3 has 13 amino acids. The CDR3 is CANSQGTGNEQFF. In DNA, the CDR3 is TGTGCCAACAGTCAGGGAACAGGTAATGAGCAGTTCTTC.

This sequence joins TRBV20-1 and TRBJ2-4; the D is unclear. Per germline, CDR1 DFQATT and CDR2 SNEGSKA (reference sequence). CDR3 length: 15 residues. The V end lost 1 base, the J end lost 0 bases, and 10 bases lay between the germline ends. CDR3 amino acids: CSARASYLAKNIQYF. In DNA form, the CDR3 reads TGCAGTGCTAGAGCCAGTTACCTAGCCAAAAACATTCAGTACTTC.

This clone was detected a few times. CDR3 in amino acids: CASSANPGGASYEQYF. CDR3 DNA: TGTGCCAGCAGTGCGAACCCGGGGGGGGCTTCCTACGAGCAGTACTTC. The rearrangement links TRBV6-1 to TRBJ2-7, with TRBD2 matching over 8 bases. Germline V gene sequence: CDR1 MNHNS, CDR2 SASEGT. This CDR3 contains 16 residues. V lost 4 bases to trimming and J lost 1 base; unmatched junction nucleotides: 9.